This T cell receptor beta chain derives from a study of blood T cell repertoires in COVID-19. Study in general: The samples span acute and convalescent COVID-19 from the United States, Italy and Spain.

CDR1 and CDR2 from the germline V gene are MNHEY and SVGAGI. The CDR3 runs 11 residues. The germline V and J ends were trimmed by 10 bases and 8 bases, with 14 bases remaining between them. TCRdb keeps only in-frame clones here, not all; method: immunoSEQ multiplex PCR. The profile shows around 100,000 clones, about nine tenths of them singletons. Seattle patient enrollment occurred during active infection, with longitudinal follow-up thereafter. The clonotype comes from a man in his fifties or sixties with COVID-19, enrolled during active disease. The chain uses TRBV6-5 and TRBJ1-2; D not resolved. Sequenced input: peripheral blood. The CDR3 DNA sequence: TGTGCCACTCAGCCCCTCGGGGGCTACACCTTC. Translating gives CATQPLGGYTF.